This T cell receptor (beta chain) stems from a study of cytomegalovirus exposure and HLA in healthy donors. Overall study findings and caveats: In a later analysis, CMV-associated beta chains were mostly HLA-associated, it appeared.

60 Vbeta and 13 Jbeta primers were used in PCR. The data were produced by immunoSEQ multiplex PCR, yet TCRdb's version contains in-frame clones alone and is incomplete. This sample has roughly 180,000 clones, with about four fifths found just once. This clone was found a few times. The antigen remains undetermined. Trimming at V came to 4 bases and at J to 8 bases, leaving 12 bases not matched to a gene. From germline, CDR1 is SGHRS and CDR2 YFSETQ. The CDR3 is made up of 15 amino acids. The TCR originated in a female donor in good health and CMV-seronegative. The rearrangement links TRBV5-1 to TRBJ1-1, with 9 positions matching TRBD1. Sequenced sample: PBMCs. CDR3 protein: CASSLELGQGVEAFF. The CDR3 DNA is TGCGCCAGCAGCCTGGAGTTGGGACAGGGCGTGGAAGCTTTCTTT.